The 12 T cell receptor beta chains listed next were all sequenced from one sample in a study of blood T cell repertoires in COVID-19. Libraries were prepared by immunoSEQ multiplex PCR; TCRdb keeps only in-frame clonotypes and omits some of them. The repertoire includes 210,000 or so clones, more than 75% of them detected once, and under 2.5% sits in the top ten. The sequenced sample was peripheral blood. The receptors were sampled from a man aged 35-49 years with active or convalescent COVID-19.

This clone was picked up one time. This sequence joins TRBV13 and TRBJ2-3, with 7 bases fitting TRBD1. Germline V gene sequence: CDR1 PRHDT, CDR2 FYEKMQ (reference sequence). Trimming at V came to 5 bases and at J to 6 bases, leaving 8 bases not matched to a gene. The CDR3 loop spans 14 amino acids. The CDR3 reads CASSQGDRVDTQYF. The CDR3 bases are TGTGCCAGCAGCCAGGGAGACAGGGTGGATACGCAGTATTTT.

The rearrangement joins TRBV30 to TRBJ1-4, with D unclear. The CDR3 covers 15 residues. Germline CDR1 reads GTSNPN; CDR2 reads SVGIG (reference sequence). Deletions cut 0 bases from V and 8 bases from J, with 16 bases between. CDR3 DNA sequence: TGTGCCTGGAGTGTACACAGACCTCGAGGGGAAAAACTGTTTTTT. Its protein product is CAWSVHRPRGEKLFF.

Written as DNA, the CDR3 is TGTGCCAGCAGCGTAGGACTGTACAATGAGCAGTTCTTC. It yields the protein CASSVGLYNEQFF. The chain employs TRBV5-5 and TRBJ2-1; weak D call: TRBD2 (5 bases). Trimming removed 4 bases at V and 4 bases at J, with 9 bases between. Per the germline V gene, CDR1 is SGHKS and CDR2 is YYEKEE (reference sequence). The CDR3 is 13 residues long.

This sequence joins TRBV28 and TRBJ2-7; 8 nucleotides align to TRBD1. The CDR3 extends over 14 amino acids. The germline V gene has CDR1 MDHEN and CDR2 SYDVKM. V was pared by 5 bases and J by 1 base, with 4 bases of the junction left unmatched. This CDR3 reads CASSTGTGSYEQYF. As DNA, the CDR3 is TGTGCCAGCAGTACAGGGACAGGTTCCTACGAGCAGTACTTC.

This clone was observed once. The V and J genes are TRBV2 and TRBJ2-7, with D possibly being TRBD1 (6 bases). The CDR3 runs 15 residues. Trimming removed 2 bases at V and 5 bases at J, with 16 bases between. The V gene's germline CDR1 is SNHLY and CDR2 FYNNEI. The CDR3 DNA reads TGTGCCAGCAGTGAAACAGGGTGGGAAAGGGACGAGCAGTACTTC. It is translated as CASSETGWERDEQYF.

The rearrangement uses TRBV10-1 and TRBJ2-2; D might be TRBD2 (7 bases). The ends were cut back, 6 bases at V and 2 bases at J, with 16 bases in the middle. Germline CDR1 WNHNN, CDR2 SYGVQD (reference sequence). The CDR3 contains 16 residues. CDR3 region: CASRLGGDINTGELFF. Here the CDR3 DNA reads TGCGCCAGCAGACTTGGGGGGGACATAAACACCGGGGAGCTGTTTTTT.

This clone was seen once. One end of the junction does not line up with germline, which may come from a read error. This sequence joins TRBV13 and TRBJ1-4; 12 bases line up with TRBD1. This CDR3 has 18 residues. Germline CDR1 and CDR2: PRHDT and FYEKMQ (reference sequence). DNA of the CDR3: TGTGCCAGCAGCCTAGGGGGACAGGGGGCGCGGAATAATGAAAAACTGTTTTTT. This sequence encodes CASSLGGQGARNNEKLFF.

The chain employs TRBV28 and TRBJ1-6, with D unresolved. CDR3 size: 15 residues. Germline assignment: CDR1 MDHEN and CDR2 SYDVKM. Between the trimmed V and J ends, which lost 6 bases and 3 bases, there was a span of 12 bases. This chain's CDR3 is CASRPPILYNSPLHF. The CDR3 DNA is TGTGCCAGCAGGCCCCCAATACTCTATAATTCACCCCTCCACTTT.

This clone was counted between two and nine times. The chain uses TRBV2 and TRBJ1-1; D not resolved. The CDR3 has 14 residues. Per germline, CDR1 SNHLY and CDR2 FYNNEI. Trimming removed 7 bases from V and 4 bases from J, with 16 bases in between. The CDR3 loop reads CASKLQRESTEAFF. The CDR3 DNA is TGTGCCAGCAAACTTCAACGGGAGAGCACTGAAGCTTTCTTT.

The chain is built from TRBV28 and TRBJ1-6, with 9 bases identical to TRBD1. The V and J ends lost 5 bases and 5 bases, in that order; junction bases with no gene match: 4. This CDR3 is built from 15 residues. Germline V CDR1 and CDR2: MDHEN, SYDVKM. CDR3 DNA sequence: TGTGCCAGCAGTCCCGGGACAGGGAATAATTCACCCCTCCACTTT. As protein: CASSPGTGNNSPLHF.

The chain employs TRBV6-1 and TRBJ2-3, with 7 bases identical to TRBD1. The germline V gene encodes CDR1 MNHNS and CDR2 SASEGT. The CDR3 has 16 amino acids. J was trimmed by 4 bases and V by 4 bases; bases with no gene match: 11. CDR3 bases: TGTGCCAGCAGTGCCCGAGGGGGCGCCGTGCCAGATACGCAGTATTTT. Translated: CASSARGGAVPDTQYF.

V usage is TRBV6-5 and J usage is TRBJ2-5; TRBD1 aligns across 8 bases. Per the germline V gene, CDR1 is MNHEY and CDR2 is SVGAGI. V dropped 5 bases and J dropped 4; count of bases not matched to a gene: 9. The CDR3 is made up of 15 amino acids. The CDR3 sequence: CASSPFGQGGETQYF. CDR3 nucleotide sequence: TGTGCCAGCAGTCCCTTCGGACAGGGTGGAGAGACCCAGTACTTC.